The rows below give T cell receptor beta chains drawn from one sample of a study of beta chain features in type 1 diabetes. Sequenced by immunoSEQ multiplex PCR; TCRdb stores in-frame clones only, minus some. This sample has a few hundred thousand clones, with around 25% found just once. The specimen was naive CD4+ T cells from blood. These receptor sequences come from a woman aged 25 to 45 with type 1 diabetes. Each CDR3 is given with its conserved first and last residue. A D gene is named only where the DNA matches it firmly. Clone size is stated in some rows and not others, as once, few, many or a class when expanded.

CDR3	DNA	J	length	D	size	V
CASSLNGRAGGEQFF	TGTGCCAGCAGCTTGAACGGGAGGGCCGGAGGAGAGCAGTTCTTC	TRBJ2-1	15	TRBD2	-	TRBV5-4
CASSQLGADYGYTF	TGTGCCAGCAGCCAATTGGGGGCGGACTATGGCTACACCTTC	TRBJ1-2	14	-	few	TRBV14
CASSDRAGLQETQYF	TGTGCCAGCAGCGACCGAGCGGGGCTACAAGAGACCCAGTACTTC	TRBJ2-5	15	TRBD2	few	TRBV9
CASSLTPRGDQPQHF	TGCGCCAGCAGCTTGACACCCCGGGGTGATCAGCCCCAGCATTTT	TRBJ1-5	15	-	few	TRBV5-1
CASSQGQLAFEKLFF	TGTGCCAGCAGCCAAGGACAGCTCGCTTTCGAAAAACTGTTTTTT	TRBJ1-4	15	-	few	TRBV7-2
CASSPDRVGSHTQYF	TGTGCCAGCAGTCCAGACAGGGTTGGGTCTCATACGCAGTATTTT	TRBJ2-3	15	TRBD1	-	TRBV6-5
CASSLGPSPSGANVLTF	TGTGCCAGCAGCTTAGGGCCCTCACCCTCTGGGGCCAACGTCCTGACTTTC	TRBJ2-6	17	-	-	TRBV7-9
CASSTYRGQDTEAFF	TGTGCCAGCAGCACTTACAGGGGGCAGGACACTGAAGCTTTCTTT	TRBJ1-1	15	TRBD1	-	TRBV11-3
CASEEDRETQYF	TGTGCCAGCGAGGAAGATAGGGAGACCCAGTACTTC	TRBJ2-5	12	-	-	TRBV2
CASSYYGQTSYEQYF	TGTGCCAGCAGTTATTATGGACAGACATCCTACGAGCAGTACTTC	TRBJ2-7	15	-	-	TRBV6-6
CASSQVLAGMNTGELFF	TGCGCCAGCAGCCAAGTTTTAGCGGGAATGAACACCGGGGAGCTGTTTTTT	TRBJ2-2	17	TRBD2	-	TRBV4-1
CASSLRSTLNTEAFF	TGTGCCAGCAGTTTGCGGTCTACCTTGAACACTGAAGCTTTCTTT	TRBJ1-1	15	-	-	TRBV28
CASSLNKGGINNEQFF	TGTGCCAGCAGCCTGAATAAAGGGGGCATAAACAATGAGCAGTTCTTC	TRBJ2-1	16	TRBD1	few	TRBV5-4
CASSRTSGVSNTGELFF	TGCGCCAGCAGCCGGACTAGCGGTGTTTCGAACACCGGGGAGCTGTTTTTT	TRBJ2-2	17	TRBD2	-	TRBV5-1
CASSLYSGSTNEKLFF	TGTGCCAGCAGCCTATATTCCGGGAGTACTAATGAAAAACTGTTTTTT	TRBJ1-4	16	-	-	TRBV14
CAWSEAGGYTEAFF	TGTGCCTGGAGTGAAGCAGGGGGTTACACTGAAGCTTTCTTT	TRBJ1-1	14	TRBD1	few	TRBV30
CASSANFSGTFYEQYF	TGTGCCAGCAGCGCCAACTTTAGCGGGACCTTCTACGAGCAGTACTTC	TRBJ2-7	16	TRBD2	-	TRBV7-9
CASSPMDREDTEAFF	TGTGCCAGCTCACCGATGGACAGGGAGGACACTGAAGCTTTCTTT	TRBJ1-1	15	TRBD1	-	TRBV18
CASSSEREYNEQFF	TGTGCCAGCAGCAGCGAGCGGGAGTACAATGAGCAGTTCTTC	TRBJ2-1	14	TRBD2	-	TRBV4-2
CASSPQDSSRFF	TGCGCCAGCAGCCCCCAGGACAGCAGTCGGTTCTTC	TRBJ2-1	12	-	few	TRBV5-1
CASSHQGSGNQPQHF	TGTGCCAGCAGCCACCAGGGAAGTGGCAATCAGCCCCAGCATTTT	TRBJ1-5	15	-	few	TRBV7-9
CASSYSQGTGYGYTF	TGCGCCAGCAGCTACTCACAGGGGACTGGATATGGCTACACCTTC	TRBJ1-2	15	TRBD1	few	TRBV5-1
CASSVGGTEYNEQFF	TGTGCCAGCAGCGTAGGCGGGACAGAGTACAATGAGCAGTTCTTC	TRBJ2-1	15	-	-	TRBV9
CASSPRDRSGYTF	TGTGCCAGCTCACCCCGGGACAGAAGTGGCTACACCTTC	TRBJ1-2	13	TRBD1	few	TRBV18
CASSPGYSSYNEQFF	TGTGCCAGCAGTCCAGGGTACAGCTCCTACAATGAGCAGTTCTTC	TRBJ2-1	15	-	-	TRBV2
CASSQDQGATVYGYTF	TGCGCCAGCAGCCAAGATCAGGGGGCCACGGTCTATGGCTACACCTTC	TRBJ1-2	16	TRBD1	-	TRBV4-1
CASSFAAGEETQYF	TGTGCCAGCAGTTTTGCGGCAGGGGAAGAGACCCAGTACTTC	TRBJ2-5	14	-	few	TRBV27
CASSPSGVRSGNTIYF	TGTGCCAGCTCACCCTCCGGGGTTCGCTCTGGAAACACCATATATTTT	TRBJ1-3	16	-	-	TRBV18
CASRPTGLETQYF	TGTGCCAGCAGGCCGACAGGGTTGGAGACCCAGTACTTC	TRBJ2-5	13	TRBD1	few	TRBV7-6
CAARPASYGYTF	TGTGCGGCGAGGCCGGCTAGCTATGGCTACACCTTC	TRBJ1-2	12	-	-	TRBV28
CASSLNPTGQFF	TGTGCCAGCAGCTTAAACCCTACAGGACAGTTCTTC	TRBJ2-1	12	-	-	TRBV7-2
CASSPAYGSSYEQYF	TGTGCCAGCAGTCCCGCGTACGGGAGCTCCTACGAGCAGTACTTC	TRBJ2-7	15	-	-	TRBV6-5
CASRRAAGARYTF	TGTGCCAGCAGACGTGCGGCGGGGGCGCGCTACACCTTC	TRBJ1-2	13	-	-	TRBV28
CAWRRGYGATEAFF	TGTGCCTGGAGAAGGGGGTATGGGGCCACTGAAGCTTTCTTT	TRBJ1-1	14	-	few	TRBV30
CASRWGESAYEQYF	TGTGCCAGCAGGTGGGGAGAAAGTGCCTACGAGCAGTACTTC	TRBJ2-7	14	-	-	TRBV6-5
CAWSVWVGGAFF	TGTGCCTGGAGTGTATGGGTAGGGGGAGCTTTCTTT	TRBJ1-1	12	-	few	TRBV30